Presented here are 26 T cell receptor beta chains from one specimen sequenced in a study of Graves' ophthalmopathy and Graves' hyperthyroidism. Researchers took RNA transcripts and amplified TCR beta CDR3 regions from them. A first-round RT-PCR used HTBI primers, followed by a second-round multiplex PCR. TCRdb itself ran the multiplex PCR reads through MiXCR, one entry per CDR3 protein. Here the sample spans over a million distinct CDR3 sequences, about 40% being singletons. Sequenced sample: peripheral blood or thyroid tissue (not recorded which). All receptors derive from an adult man with Graves' hyperthyroidism.

V is TRBV12-3 or TRBV12-4 and J is TRBJ2-7; the match to TRBD1 covers 7 bases. Germline trimming cut 6 bases from V and 3 bases from J; bases unmatched to any gene: 8. The CDR3 extends over 14 amino acids. CDR3 sequence reads: CASSTGQNYYEQYF. CDR3 coding DNA: TGTGCCAGCAGCACGGGACAGAACTACTACGAGCAGTACTTC.

This clonotype came up many times. The chain has TRBV2 and TRBJ2-7; D unclear. Germline V gene sequence: CDR1 SNHLY, CDR2 FYNNEI. V lost 0 bases to trimming and J lost 2 bases, with 14 bases between them. CDR3 length: 16 residues. The CDR3 region has the DNA TGTGCCAGCAGTGAAGCTGGCGATACTATAGCCTACGAGCAGTACTTC. Protein sequence: CASSEAGDTIAYEQYF.

The chain recombines TRBV14 with TRBJ1-6; D is perhaps TRBD1 (6 bases). CDR1 and CDR2 (germline): SGHDN, FVKESK. The length of the CDR3 is 13 residues. V dropped 6 bases and J dropped 13 bases, with 16 bases sitting between them. CDR3 residues: CASSALPGVPLHF. DNA for the CDR3: TGTGCCAGCAGTGCACTCCCAGGGGTCCCCCTCCACTTT. Filled out from reference TRBV14 and TRBJ1-6, the complete variable domain reads EAGVTQFPSHSVIEKGQTVTLRCDPISGHDNLYWYRRVMGKEIKFLLHFVKESKQDESGMPNNRFLAERTGGTYSTLKVQPAELEDSGVYFCASSALPGVPLHFGNGTRLTVT.

The sample holds many counts of this clonotype. This chain joins TRBV5-4 and TRBJ1-2; a weak D match, TRBD1 (6 bases). Per the germline V gene, CDR1 is SGHNT and CDR2 is YYREEE (reference sequence). This CDR3 spans 14 amino acids. The V gene lost 0 bases and the J gene lost 8 bases, with 14 bases spanning the gap. The CDR3 region has the DNA TGTGCCAGCAGCTTGGCGGGGGCCCAGGGGGGCTACACCTTC. It encodes CASSLAGAQGGYTF.

The table lists this clonotype with many counts. The J gene is TRBJ2-7, the V gene TRBV4-3; D is unresolved. Looked up from germline, CDR1 is LGHNA and CDR2 is YSLEER. V shed 3 bases and J shed 7 bases, with 16 bases lying between them. The CDR3 runs 14 residues. CDR3 sequence (DNA): TGCGCCAGCAGCCATGGACCTGAAGTAGGGGAGCAGTACTTC. This translates into CASSHGPEVGEQYF.

This chain uses TRBV6-6 with TRBJ2-7, with D perhaps TRBD1 (5 bases). The CDR3 sequence is 8 residues long. Germline CDR1 MNHNY, CDR2 SVGAGI (reference sequence). V dropped 11 bases and J dropped 9 bases, with 8 bases sitting between them. CDR3 in amino acids: CAAGRQYF. The CDR3 nucleotides read TGTGCCGCAGGGCGGCAGTACTTC.

The CDR3 nucleotides are TGTGCCAGCAGCCCCGGTGGGACACAGGGCTCCTATAATTCACCCCTCCACTTT. Protein sequence: CASSPGGTQGSYNSPLHF. The chain employs TRBV5-6 and TRBJ1-6, with a tentative D call TRBD1 (6 bases). The CDR3 has 18 residues. Germline-derived CDR1 and CDR2 are SGHDT and YYEEEE. V lost 4 bases and J 0 bases, leaving 17 bases between the germline ends.

Turning to this clonotype: This may arise from a read error, as a much more abundant clone is one base away. This rearrangement joins TRBV7-2 to TRBJ2-7; 11 bases line up with TRBD2. Germline V gene data show CDR1 as SGHTA and CDR2 as FQGNSA. CDR3 size: 14 residues. J gave up 5 bases and V 5 bases, and 5 bases lay outside the gene matches. CDR3 sequence reads: CASSLTSGVDEQYF. DNA of the CDR3: TGTGCCAGCAGCCTGACTAGCGGGGTCGACGAGCAGTACTTC.

This clonotype was observed at least ten times. The chain recombines TRBV7-2 with TRBJ1-4; D possibly corresponds to TRBD1 (6 bases). The germline V gene encodes CDR1 SGHTA and CDR2 FQGNSA. This CDR3 has 14 amino acids. Trimming took off 4 bases at V and 8 bases at J, with 14 bases between the two ends. In nucleotides, the CDR3 is TGTGCCAGCAGCTACCGAGGGGGGGGAGAAAAACTGTTTTTT. Its protein product is CASSYRGGGEKLFF.

This clonotype was detected ten times or more. The chain has TRBV9 and TRBJ2-5; 10 bases are a match to TRBD2. V trimming: 0 bases; J trimming: 5 bases; junction bases outside the gene matches: 7. In germline, CDR1 is SGDLS, CDR2 YYNGEE. This CDR3 comprises 16 residues. This chain's CDR3 is CASSVVPSGGRETQYF. Written as DNA, the CDR3 is TGTGCCAGCAGCGTAGTACCTAGCGGGGGTCGGGAGACCCAGTACTTC.

This clonotype was counted a few times. This chain links TRBV24-1 with TRBJ2-2; TRBD2 agrees at 12 bases. V dropped 11 bases and J dropped 6; count of bases not matched to a gene: 6. The germline V gene has CDR1 KGHDR and CDR2 SFDVKD. The CDR3 covers 14 residues. The CDR3 DNA reads TGTGCCAGCTCGAGACTAGCGGGAGCCGGGGAGCTGTTTTTT. Its translation: CASSRLAGAGELFF.

This clonotype was detected ten times or more. The V and J genes are TRBV11-2 and TRBJ1-6; unclear D gene. This CDR3 region has 16 residues. Germline values: CDR1 SGHAT, CDR2 FQNNGV. Between the trimmed V and J ends, which lost 3 bases and 7 bases, there was a span of 16 bases. The CDR3 loop reads CASSLNQVEGNSPLHF. For the CDR3, the DNA is TGTGCCAGCAGCTTGAATCAAGTCGAAGGGAATTCACCCCTCCACTTT. The variable domain in full, completed from reference TRBV11-2 and TRBJ1-6, reads EAGVAQSPRYKIIEKRQSVAFWCNPISGHATLYWYQQILGQGPKLLIQFQNNGVVDDSQLPKDRFSAERLKGVDSTLKIQPAKLEDSAVYLCASSLNQVEGNSPLHFGNGTRLTVT.

As concerns this clonotype: Germline and junction disagree at one end, which may indicate a read error. The chain joins TRBV10-3 to TRBJ2-7; D is possibly TRBD1 (6 bases). The CDR3 contains 16 residues. The germline V gene encodes CDR1 ENHRY and CDR2 SYGVKD. CDR3 amino acids: CASSDWQGSIIYEQYF. The CDR3 nucleotides read TGTGCCAGCAGTGATTGGCAGGGGAGTATCATCTACGAGCAGTACTTC.

This clonotype was recorded a few times. This may arise from a read error, as a much more abundant clone is one base away. J is TRBJ1-1 and V is TRBV7-2; a weak D match, TRBD1 (6 bases). Trimming removed 6 bases from V and 4 bases from J, with 15 bases in between. Germline CDR1 is SGHTA and CDR2 is FQGNSA. The CDR3 length is 14 residues. The CDR3, as DNA: TGTGCCAGCAGTACTTCCGCAGGGGCCACTGAAGCTTTCTTT. It encodes CASSTSAGATEAFF.

This rearrangement joins TRBV19 to TRBJ2-2, with 7 positions matching TRBD2. With V trimmed by 7 bases and J by 7 bases, 3 bases remained unmatched. The CDR3 spans 12 residues. The germline V gene encodes CDR1 LNHDA and CDR2 SQIVND (reference sequence). In DNA, the CDR3 is TGTGCCAGTACTGTAGCGGGCGGGGAGCTGTTTTTT. Translated: CASTVAGGELFF.

Comment on this clonotype: A much larger clone differs from this one at a single base, so this may be a read error. The chain uses TRBV29-1 and TRBJ1-1; D gene ambiguous. Germline loops: CDR1 SQVTM, CDR2 ANQGSEA. This CDR3 has 14 residues. The chain's CDR3 is CSVAFSGLNTEASF. In nucleotides, the CDR3 is TGCAGCGTTGCGTTTTCTGGTTTGAACACTGAAGCTTCCTTT.

The rearrangement joins TRBV7-2 to TRBJ2-6, with TRBD1 as a possible D gene (5 bases). From germline, CDR1 is SGHTA and CDR2 FQGNSA. With 1 base removed from V and 0 bases from J, the gap between germline ends came to 13 bases. This CDR3 comprises 18 residues. The CDR3 DNA reads as TGTGCCAGCAGCTTAGACAGGTTCCGATACTCTGGGGCCAACGTCCTGACTTTC. Its protein product is CASSLDRFRYSGANVLTF.

In its sample, this clonotype was seen many times. The chain employs TRBV7-2 and TRBJ1-1; maybe TRBD1 (5 bases). Trimming shortened V by 5 bases and J by 11 bases, and 12 bases separated the two germline ends. Germline V gives CDR1 SGHTA, CDR2 FQGNSA. The CDR3 has 11 residues. The CDR3 sequence: CASSPGTGAFF. In DNA, the CDR3 is TGTGCCAGCAGCCCTGGGACCGGGGCTTTCTTT.

This clonotype showed up many times. J is TRBJ2-7 and V is TRBV7-2, with D maybe TRBD2 (5 bases). Germline V CDR1 and CDR2: SGHTA, FQGNSA. V shed 3 bases and J shed 6 bases, with 15 bases lying between them. The CDR3 covers 14 residues. The CDR3 loop reads CASSLPYGVPEQYF. The CDR3 DNA reads as TGTGCCAGCAGCTTGCCGTACGGGGTGCCCGAGCAGTACTTC.

This clonotype was detected ten times or more. The gene calls are TRBV20-1 and TRBJ1-3; D is possibly TRBD1 (5 bases). Germline assignment: CDR1 DFQATT and CDR2 SNEGSKA (reference sequence). V was clipped by 3 bases and J by 2 bases, with 11 bases between them. CDR3 length equals 14 residues. The CDR3 region is CSARRVGAGNTIYF. The CDR3 bases are TGCAGTGCTAGGAGGGTAGGGGCTGGAAACACCATATATTTT.

This clonotype came up a few times. The chain is built from TRBV4-3 and TRBJ2-7, with TRBD1 matching over 8 bases. The germline V gene encodes CDR1 LGHNA and CDR2 YSLEER. CDR3 length equals 16 residues. After removal of 3 bases from V and 2 bases from J, the junction contained 9 bases not matched to a gene. This CDR3 is CASSQVTGGETYEQYF. The CDR3 bases are TGCGCCAGCAGCCAGGTAACAGGGGGTGAGACCTACGAGCAGTACTTC.

Many counts were recorded for this clonotype. The chain links TRBV19 to TRBJ2-5; 8 bases map to TRBD2. CDR3 length: 15 amino acids. Germline assignment: CDR1 LNHDA and CDR2 SQIVND (reference sequence). With 5 bases clipped from V and 2 bases from J, the junction kept 7 bases outside the gene matches. The CDR3 DNA reads as TGTGCCAGTAGTCTACGCGGGAGGCGACAAGAGACCCAGTACTTC. This codes for CASSLRGRRQETQYF.

This chain links TRBV29-1 with TRBJ1-2; maybe TRBD1 (6 bases). Trimming pared 7 bases from V and 5 bases from J, leaving 14 bases between. The CDR3 totals 12 residues. Germline CDR1 SQVTM, CDR2 ANQGSEA. The CDR3 protein is CSATDSLYGYTF. CDR3 nucleotides: TGCAGCGCGACGGACAGCTTATATGGCTACACCTTC. Together with reference TRBV29-1 and TRBJ1-2, the CDR3 gives the full variable domain: SAVISQKPSRDICQRGTSLTIQCQVDSQVTMMFWYRQQPGQSLTLIATANQGSEATYESGFVIDKFPISRPNLTFSTLTVSNMSPEDSSIYLCSATDSLYGYTFGSGTRLTVV.

This clonotype was detected a few times. The chain uses TRBV4-3 and TRBJ2-2, with a weak D call TRBD1 (6 bases). The V end was cut by 2 bases, the J end by 6 bases, with 13 bases between. The germline V gene encodes CDR1 LGHNA and CDR2 YSLEER. CDR3 size: 15 residues. In nucleotides, the CDR3 is TGCGCCAGCAGCCAATCAGCAGGGGCGGCCGGGGAGCTGTTTTTT. The encoded protein is CASSQSAGAAGELFF.

This clonotype showed up just a few times. The genes are TRBV7-9 and TRBJ1-1, with 8 positions matching TRBD1. The CDR3 runs 15 residues. CDR1 SEHNR and CDR2 FQNEAQ come from the germline V gene (reference sequence). The V and J ends lost 5 bases and 3 bases, in that order; junction bases with no gene match: 8. The DNA for the CDR3 is TGTGCCAGCAGCGTTGATGAGACAGGGGACACTGAAGCTTTCTTT. Translation: CASSVDETGDTEAFF.

The sample holds many counts of this clonotype. The rearrangement links TRBV20-1 to TRBJ1-3, with D perhaps matching TRBD1 (5 bases). The CDR3 loop spans 14 amino acids. The germline V and J ends were trimmed by 3 bases and 0 bases, with 9 bases remaining between them. Germline V gene sequence: CDR1 DFQATT, CDR2 SNEGSKA (reference sequence). The CDR3 is CSASSGGSGNTIYF. In DNA form, the CDR3 reads TGCAGTGCTAGTAGCGGGGGCTCTGGAAACACCATATATTTT.